This T cell receptor beta chain is from a study of blood T cell repertoires in COVID-19. Study-wide context: Nucleic acid was either cDNA or gDNA, and it came from T cells, B-cell-depleted T cells, or PBMCs.

Assay used: immunoSEQ multiplex PCR; TCRdb lists only in-frame clones, some missing. The sample lists some 210,000 clones; around four fifths were seen once. Unmatched junction bases numbered 8, after V lost 6 bases and J lost 4 bases. The CDR3 runs to 15 residues. Germline CDR1 is SNHLY and CDR2 is FYNNEI. The sample comprised peripheral blood. The chain combines TRBV2 with TRBJ1-4; 7 nucleotides align to TRBD1. The TCR was taken from a woman aged 45 to 65 with active or convalescent COVID-19. CDR3 coding DNA: TGTGCCAGCAGGGGTGGGACAGCATTTAATGAAAAACTGTTTTTT. Amino acids: CASRGGTAFNEKLFF. Based on the CDR3 plus reference TRBV2 and TRBJ1-4, the full variable domain is EPEVTQTPSHQVTQMGQEVILRCVPISNHLYFYWYRQILGQKVEFLVSFYNNEISEKSEIFDDQFSVERPDGSNFTLKIRSTKLEDSAMYFCASRGGTAFNEKLFFGSGTQLSVL.